A single T cell receptor (beta chain) is shown here with its context. Its antigen is still unknown. It was with 60 Vbeta and 13 Jbeta primers that the PCR ran. Profiled with immunoSEQ multiplex PCR; TCRdb holds only in-frame clones, not every one. The data hold 150,000 to 200,000 clones, with 65% to 85% observed a single time. This entry belongs to a study of cytomegalovirus exposure and HLA in healthy donors. Study context: HLA-typed donors contributed 65 million to 95 million unique TCRs, which were held in an early data release. General study findings and limits: Earlier findings revealed that most TCR beta V segments proved productive either about 87% or about 30% of the time.

Healthy bone marrow donors made up the cohort. Trimming pared 11 bases from V and 5 bases from J, leaving 18 bases between. Germline V gene sequence: CDR1 WNHNN, CDR2 SYGVQD (reference sequence). The CDR3 is made up of 13 amino acids. This TCR came from a woman between 45 and 60 years old in good health and CMV-seropositive. V gene TRBV10-1 combines with J gene TRBJ2-5; D may be TRBD2 (5 bases). Material for sequencing was PBMCs. CDR3 region: CAGPPGCWETQYF. Written as DNA, the CDR3 is TGCGCCGGACCACCGGGGTGCTGGGAGACCCAGTACTTC.